The subject of this entry is one TCR beta chain. This sample was included in a study of T cells in Graves' hyperthyroidism and ophthalmopathy. The CDR3 contains 17 residues. Unmatched junction bases numbered 12, after V lost 4 bases and J lost 5 bases. Per germline, CDR1 SGHNT and CDR2 YYREEE (reference sequence). Template material for amplifying TCR beta CDR3 regions consisted of RNA transcripts. The TCR CDR3 first-round RT-PCR relied on the HTBI primer set. TCRdb re-called the multiplex PCR reads through MiXCR, storing one row per CDR3 protein. The table lists around 300,000 distinct CDR3 sequences, roughly 13% of them singletons. Reasons for excluding patients were uncontrolled infection, other autoimmune disease, pregnancy or lactation.

This clonotype was sampled from a woman aged 40 to 50 with Graves' hyperthyroidism. This rearrangement joins TRBV5-4 to TRBJ2-5, with 12 bases lining up with TRBD2. The sequenced sample consisted of blood. The CDR3 sequence: CASSIGLAGPSGETQYF. The CDR3, as DNA: TGTGCCAGCAGCATAGGACTAGCGGGACCCTCAGGGGAGACCCAGTACTTC.